Ten or more counts support the clone carrying this TCR beta chain. RNA transcripts yielded amplified TCR beta CDR3 regions. HTBI primers were the set used in a first-round RT-PCR of the TCR CDR3. One entry per CDR3 protein results from TCRdb running MiXCR on the multiplex PCR reads. This sample has around 660,000 distinct CDR3 sequences, with nearly 45% found just once. The V gene's germline CDR1 is SGHVS and CDR2 FNYEAQ. Trimming removed 8 bases from V and 6 bases from J, with 17 bases in between. CDR3 length: 13 amino acids. The data were taken from a study of T cells in Graves' hyperthyroidism and ophthalmopathy.

This receptor was identified in an adult man with Graves' disease, either hyperthyroidism or ophthalmopathy (not recorded which). The specimen sequenced was peripheral blood or thyroid tissue (not recorded which). The genes are TRBV7-6 and TRBJ2-7, with no clear D. The CDR3 loop reads CASLMTLGGEQYF. CDR3 coding DNA: TGTGCCAGCTTGATGACACTTGGTGGCGAGCAGTACTTC. Filled out from reference TRBV7-6 and TRBJ2-7, the complete variable domain reads GAGVSQSPRYKVTKRGQDVALRCDPISGHVSLYWYRQALGQGPEFLTYFNYEAQQDKSGLPNDRFSAERPEGSISTLTIQRTEQRDSAMYRCASLMTLGGEQYFGPGTRLTVT.